Following are 10 T cell receptor beta chains from one sample sequenced in a study. TCRdb reanalysed the 5' RACE reads using MiXCR and keeps one entry per CDR3 protein. The data show about 32,000 distinct CDR3 sequences, roughly a quarter seen once. The sequenced material came from memory CD4+ T cells sorted from blood. Regarding subset: memory CD4+ T cells, CD4+CD45RO+CD25-. These receptors were taken from a female donor with breast cancer.

This clonotype was counted at least ten times. The chain is built from TRBV5-4 and TRBJ2-5; tentative D call: TRBD2 (6 bases). The CDR3 spans 14 residues. The germline CDR1 and CDR2 sequences are SGHNT and YYREEE (reference sequence). The ends were cut back, 2 bases at V and 1 base at J, with 9 bases in the middle. DNA for the CDR3: TGTGCCAGCAGCTTCCGGGGGTCCCAAGAGACCCAGTACTTC. Translated: CASSFRGSQETQYF.

This clonotype was observed a few times. It may be a read error: a sequence one base away is much more abundant. The V call is TRBV5-1, the J call TRBJ1-1, with 8 nucleotides matching TRBD1. Germline V gene lookup returns CDR1 SGHRS and CDR2 YFSETQ. The CDR3 covers 14 residues. Here the CDR3 DNA reads TGCGCCAGCAGCTTGGGACAGGGGAGCACTGAAGCTCTCTTT. Its protein product is CASSLGQGSTEALF.

This clonotype came up a few times. The CDR3: CASKVGVGSPLHF. As DNA, the CDR3 is TGTGCCAGTAAAGTCGGGGTCGGGTCACCCCTCCACTTT. This chain uses TRBV28 with TRBJ1-6; D unclear. V was shortened by 9 bases and J by 10 bases, with 16 bases between the two germline ends. Germline CDR1 MDHEN, CDR2 SYDVKM. This CDR3 comprises 13 residues.

As to this clonotype: A much more abundant neighbour one base away suggests this may be a read error. V is TRBV15 and J is TRBJ1-5; 7 positions match TRBD1. The CDR3 is made up of 14 amino acids. The ends lost 6 bases at V and 5 bases at J; junction bases unmatched: 7. CDR1 LNHNV and CDR2 YYDKDF come from the germline V gene (reference sequence). The chain's CDR3 is CATRGDSSDQPQHF. The DNA of the CDR3 is TGTGCCACCAGAGGGGACAGCTCAGATCAGCCCCAGCATTTT. Full variable domain (rest looked up from reference TRBV15 and TRBJ1-5): DAMVIQNPRYQVTQFGKPVTLSCSQTLNHNVMYWYQQKSSQAPKLLFHYYDKDFNNEADTPDNFQSRRPNTSFCFLDIRSPGLGDTAMYLCATRGDSSDQPQHFGDGTRLSIL.

This clonotype was counted a few times. The rearrangement joins TRBV28 to TRBJ1-6, with a tentative D call TRBD1 (5 bases). V shed 8 bases and J shed 7 bases, with 12 bases lying between them. This CDR3 contains 13 residues. Germline V lookup: CDR1 MDHEN, CDR2 SYDVKM. In DNA form, the CDR3 reads TGTGCCAGCCAGGCCGGGGGGAATTCACCCCTCCACTTT. Protein: CASQAGGNSPLHF.

This chain uses TRBV9 with TRBJ2-3; a possible D gene is TRBD1 (6 bases). The CDR3 length is 12 residues. CDR1 is SGDLS, CDR2 YYNGEE, per germline. Deletions cut 3 bases from V and 8 bases from J, with 10 bases between. The CDR3 coding sequence is TGTGCCAGCAGCGAACAGGGCGGTACGCAGTATTTT. Translating gives CASSEQGGTQYF. The full variable domain, with the rest looked up from reference TRBV9 and TRBJ2-3, is DSGVTQTPKHLITATGQRVTLRCSPRSGDLSVYWYQQSLDQGLQFLIQYYNGEERAKGNILERFSAQQFPDLHSELNLSSLELGDSALYFCASSEQGGTQYFGPGTRLTVL.

A word on this clonotype: An end of the junction does not agree with germline; a read error may underlie this. The chain joins TRBV4-2 to TRBJ2-7; 9 bases align to TRBD1. From germline, CDR1 is LGHNA and CDR2 YNFKEQ. The CDR3 extends over 17 amino acids. The CDR3 region has the DNA TGTGCCAGCAGCCAAGATTGGGACCGGGACAGGGTTGACGAGCGGTACTTC. This translates into CASSQDWDRDRVDERYF.

The chain links TRBV4-2 to TRBJ2-7; 7 bases match TRBD1. J gave up 3 bases and V 0 bases, and 2 bases lay outside the gene matches. The CDR3 sequence is 14 residues long. Germline values: CDR1 LGHNA, CDR2 YNFKEQ. CDR3 residues: CASSQDRQGYEQYF. CDR3 nucleotides: TGTGCCAGCAGCCAAGATCGACAGGGCTACGAGCAGTACTTC.

This clonotype appeared many times. This chain uses TRBV9 with TRBJ1-1, with D possibly matching TRBD1 (6 bases). Germline V gene sequence: CDR1 SGDLS, CDR2 YYNGEE. The ends were cut back, 2 bases at V and 11 bases at J, with 13 bases in the middle. This CDR3 region has 12 residues. In nucleotides, the CDR3 is TGTGCCAGCAGCGTTGGGGGGGGCGCGGCTTTCTTT. It yields the protein CASSVGGGAAFF.

CDR3 residues: CASSSPQGRNQPQHF. As DNA, the CDR3 is TGTGCCAGCAGCTCGCCACAGGGACGCAATCAGCCCCAGCATTTT. The chain has TRBV11-3 and TRBJ1-5; tentatively, D is TRBD1 (6 bases). Trimming cost V 4 bases and J 2 bases, with 12 bases left between them. The CDR3 runs to 15 residues. Germline V gene data show CDR1 as SGHNT and CDR2 as YENEEA.